This T cell receptor (beta chain) was retrieved from a study of shared clonotypes between healthy human individuals. Sequencing used immunoSEQ multiplex PCR; TCRdb keeps in-frame clones, though not all of them. The table has around 79,000 clones, about 61% seen once; the top ten hold roughly 56%. The CDR3 has 16 residues. CDR1 and CDR2 from the germline V gene are SGHVS and FQNEAQ. Trimming pared 5 bases from V and 2 bases from J, leaving 16 bases between. The sequence was obtained from a man aged 25 to 40 in good health. The chain uses TRBV7-8 and TRBJ1-5; D perhaps matches TRBD1 (6 bases). What was sequenced was memory CD8+ T cells sorted from blood. Noted subset: CD45RO+ cells pooled with CCR7-negative TemRA cells. CDR3 region: CASSQDSMVGNQPQHF. CDR3 in DNA: TGTGCCAGCAGCCAGGACAGTATGGTAGGCAATCAGCCCCAGCATTTT.